This T cell receptor (beta chain) appears in the sequencing data of a study of T cells in Graves' hyperthyroidism and ophthalmopathy (dated by TCRdb to the late 2010s). Describing the broader study: Peripheral blood was collected at initial diagnosis, before any treatment. Thyroid tissue and blood T-cell repertoires from about six Graves' hyperthyroidism patients were also compared in the study. The roughly 100 discovery patients were divided at random into training and test sets in a 7:3 ratio. According to the paper, TCR Vbeta CDR3 sequencing was carried out on some 130 peripheral blood samples, which came from under 50 ophthalmopathy, 75 to 80 hyperthyroidism and roughly 17 progressor patients. TCR V-J signatures able to tell the groups apart were searched for in a discovery cohort of 90 to 100 patients, of whom more than 40 had Graves' ophthalmopathy and roughly 59 had stable Graves' hyperthyroidism. Prospective prediction of ophthalmopathy was tested in an independent validation cohort of fewer than 20 hyperthyroidism patients and 17 patients who later progressed to ophthalmopathy. Following sampling, methimazole starting at 30 mg daily was given to hyperthyroidism patients, and high-dose intravenous methylprednisolone was given to ophthalmopathy patients. Overall study results and their limits: Sample size was not statistically predetermined, and investigators were not blinded to group allocation. A 13 V-J signature model separated ophthalmopathy from stable hyperthyroidism, with roughly 88% sensitivity and roughly 81% specificity in cross-validation and 80%/75% in testing. Most expanded thyroid clonotypes (frequency above 0.001) were also detected in blood, suggesting blood repertoires may reflect thyroid immune responses. In validation, the model predicted progression to ophthalmopathy a median of around 6.5 months before onset, with over 55% sensitivity and 72.22% specificity.

The TCR beta CDR3 regions were amplified from RNA transcripts. For the first round of RT-PCR on the TCR CDR3, the HTBI primer set was used together with the Qiagen OneStep RT-PCR kit. A second multiplex PCR round built the libraries, followed by size selection and purification. Sequencing of the libraries was done on an Illumina HiSeq2000 using paired-end 100 bp reads. Per the authors' processing: Raw data were processed with SOAPnuke, discarding reads with adapters, uncalled bases, mean Phred below 15, or no exact constant-primer or identifier match. High-quality paired reads were merged using COPE v1.2.5, and each unique nucleotide sequence was defined as a clonotype. MiTCR v1.1 was used to align the clonotypes against IMGT TRBV, TRBD and TRBJ reference segments. The analysis was restricted to V-J combinations with a frequency above 0.0001, which together covered roughly 99% of the repertoires. The TCS score was defined as the ratio of F50 (clonal expansion) to E x V (chaos), calculated using BLOSUM62-based TCRdist between CDR3 peptides within each V-J. Welch's t-statistics and random forest reduced around 510 V-J features to 13, which were used in a naive Bayes classifier (R e1071). In TCRdb, the public reads were trimmed at Q25 with fastp and aligned with MiXCR, with productive beta chains retained. For every CDR3 protein sequence, its rows merge into one entry that carries the most common genes and DNA. These V and J calls rely on TCRdb rather than the paper's analysis. Across this sample there are about 640,000 distinct CDR3 sequences, with about 20% seen only once. About 34% of the sample is taken by the ten largest.

CDR1 SGHTA and CDR2 FQGNSA were looked up in the germline V gene. Here V drops 6 bases and J drops 6 bases, and the junction holds 3 bases not matched to any gene. Counted from cysteine to phenylalanine, this CDR3 has 13 amino acids. Just CDR3 DNA is preserved here, 39 bases in frame from base 1. Ophthalmopathy patients had moderately to severely active disease, with a Clinical Activity Score of 3 or more, a NOSPECS grade of 4 or more, and a disease duration of less than 3 months. Exclusion was applied to patients with uncontrolled infections, other autoimmune diseases, pregnancy or lactation. Diagnoses were established on the basis of clinical symptoms, serum thyroxine and TRAb, thyroid ultrasound, and orbital computed tomography. Ficoll-Paque density gradient centrifugation was used to isolate PBMCs from 8.5 to 10 ml of fresh peripheral blood. Total RNA was extracted with Trizol reagent, and quality was checked on an Agilent 2100 Bioanalyzer.

This clonotype was seen only once. The specificity of this receptor is unknown. This could be a read error, since a much larger clone is one nucleotide away. Sequencing used blood. The chain is made from TRBV7-2 and TRBJ2-1; TRBD2 agrees with 9 junctional bases. This TCR derives from a man younger than 40 with Graves' ophthalmopathy. The nucleotide sequence is given as TGTGCCAGCAGGACTAGCGGATGCAATGAGCAGTTCTTC. This yields the protein CASRTSGCNEQFF.